The 7 T cell receptor beta chains in this list originate from one sample, sequenced in a study of human T cells and chemical hapten exposure. It was unfractionated whole blood from which total RNA was extracted. One entry per CDR3 protein results from TCRdb running MiXCR on the 5' RACE reads. The top ten clones hold around 7% of a sample with 70,000 to 85,000 distinct CDR3 sequences, roughly 15% of them seen once. These receptors were taken from a female donor in good health.

The J gene is TRBJ2-5, the V gene TRBV7-2, with TRBD2 matching 10 bases. The V segment lost 1 base and the J segment 7 bases; nucleotides outside the gene matches: 9. Germline CDR1 SGHTA, CDR2 FQGNSA. This CDR3 has 16 amino acids. Written as DNA, the CDR3 is TGTGCCAGCAGCTTAGATATCGCTAGCGGGGGAGCGACCCAGTACTTC. Translation: CASSLDIASGGATQYF.

This clonotype occurred a few times. The chain recombines TRBV5-1 with TRBJ1-2; TRBD1 might be the D (5 bases). The CDR3 is made up of 17 amino acids. The germline CDR1 and CDR2 sequences are SGHRS and YFSETQ. The V end was cut by 1 base, the J end by 8 bases, with 24 bases between. The CDR3 loop is CASSLSLGDGGVGGYTF. CDR3 in DNA: TGCGCCAGCAGCTTGAGTCTGGGGGACGGAGGGGTAGGCGGCTACACCTTC.

This clonotype was counted between two and nine times. The CDR3 DNA reads as TGCAGTGCTAGAGATGCCCGCGTTTCCTACAATGAGCAGTTCTTC. This codes for CSARDARVSYNEQFF. The chain links TRBV20-1 to TRBJ2-1; D gene ambiguous. V shed 0 bases and J shed 1 base, with 10 bases lying between them. Germline loops: CDR1 DFQATT, CDR2 SNEGSKA (reference sequence). The CDR3 consists of 15 residues.

J is TRBJ1-3 and V is TRBV7-9; D is unresolved. The CDR3 is made up of 14 amino acids. CDR1 and CDR2 (germline): SEHNR, FQNEAQ (reference sequence). Trimming cost V 3 bases and J 0 bases, with 6 bases left between them. This CDR3 reads CASSLRSSGNTIYF. CDR3 bases: TGTGCCAGCAGCTTGAGAAGCTCTGGAAACACCATATATTTT. Variable domain in full (rest from reference TRBV7-9 and TRBJ1-3): DTGVSQNPRHKITKRGQNVTFRCDPISEHNRLYWYRQTLGQGPEFLTYFQNEAQLEKSRLLSDRFSAERPKGSFSTLEIQRTEQGDSAMYLCASSLRSSGNTIYFGEGSWLTVV.

The rearrangement joins TRBV2 to TRBJ2-1; D tentatively reads TRBD1 or TRBD2 (5 bases each). V lost 6 bases to trimming and J lost 8 bases, with 14 bases between them. This CDR3 spans 13 amino acids. CDR1 is SNHLY and CDR2 is FYNNEI in the germline V gene. The CDR3 DNA follows: TGTGCCAGCAGGAGGGGAGAGTCCGATGAGCAGTTCTTC. Amino acids: CASRRGESDEQFF. The full variable domain, in which reference TRBV2 and TRBJ2-1 provide the parts outside the CDR3, is EPEVTQTPSHQVTQMGQEVILRCVPISNHLYFYWYRQILGQKVEFLVSFYNNEISEKSEIFDDQFSVERPDGSNFTLKIRSTKLEDSAMYFCASRRGESDEQFFGPGTRLTVL.

This clonotype was seen at least ten times. The chain carries TRBV7-2 and TRBJ2-1; 11 bases align to TRBD2. The germline CDR1 and CDR2 sequences are SGHTA and FQGNSA. CDR3 size: 15 residues. V gave up 6 bases and J gave up 4 bases; unmatched junction bases: 5. The CDR3 here is CASSPSGGSYNEQFF. The CDR3 coding sequence is TGTGCCAGCAGTCCTAGCGGGGGGTCTTACAATGAGCAGTTCTTC.

A few counts support this clonotype. V gene TRBV11-2 combines with J gene TRBJ2-5; D not resolved. The CDR3 loop spans 15 amino acids. The V end lost 1 base, the J end lost 4 bases, and 13 bases lay between the germline ends. CDR1 and CDR2 (germline): SGHAT, FQNNGV. The CDR3 sequence is CASSLGRHGPETQYF. CDR3 coding DNA: TGTGCCAGCAGCTTAGGACGACATGGCCCAGAGACCCAGTACTTC.